A selection of T cell receptor beta chains follows, all from one sample in a study of regulatory T cells in long-lasting Graves disease. Each CDR3 protein gets one entry after TCRdb re-called the multiplex PCR reads with MiXCR. The repertoire includes some 430,000 distinct CDR3 sequences, 20% to 25% of them detected once, and roughly 6.9% sits in the top ten. Sequencing was performed on peripheral blood mononuclear cells (PBMCs), taken when the disease was refractory, from a patient treated with antithyroid drugs. These receptors came from a female donor with Graves disease. Both conserved end residues are part of each CDR3. Each record gives: V gene, clone size, J gene, D gene, CDR3 DNA, CDR3 protein. A D gene is named only where the DNA matches it firmly. A row's size may be missing; if present it is once, few, many or a size class.

V: TRBV11-2
size: many
J: TRBJ2-5
D: TRBD1
DNA: TGTGCCAGCAGCTCCGACAGGGGGATACAAGAGACCCAGTACTTC
CDR3: CASSSDRGIQETQYF

V: TRBV7-9
size: many
J: TRBJ1-4
D: NA
DNA: TGTGCCAGCAGCTTGTCAGGGCGGGGAGAGAATGAAAAACTGTTTTTT
CDR3: CASSLSGRGENEKLFF

V: TRBV28
size: many
J: TRBJ1-1
D: NA
DNA: TGTGCCAGCAGTTTATCCTCGGACAGTTCTAAAGGCACTGAAGCTTTCTTT
CDR3: CASSLSSDSSKGTEAFF

V: TRBV30
size: many
J: TRBJ1-2
D: TRBD1
DNA: TGTGCCTGGAGCCTGACAGGGAGAGTTGGCTACACCTTC
CDR3: CAWSLTGRVGYTF

V: TRBV5-1
size: many
J: TRBJ1-5
D: NA
DNA: TGCGCCAGCAGCTTGAACGGTGACAATCAGCCCCAGCATTTT
CDR3: CASSLNGDNQPQHF

V: TRBV7-8
size: many
J: TRBJ2-7
D: TRBD1
DNA: TGTGCCAGCAGACCCGCAGGGGGCGAGCAGTACTTC
CDR3: CASRPAGGEQYF

V: TRBV28
size: few
J: TRBJ2-1
D: TRBD2
DNA: TGTGCCAGCAGCTTGGGACTAGCGAGCTTAAGCTCCTACAATGAGCAGTTCTTC
CDR3: CASSLGLASLSSYNEQFF

V: TRBV11-2
size: many
J: TRBJ2-7
D: NA
DNA: TGTGCCAGCAGCTTAACTGGGGGCTTCTACGAGCAGTACTTC
CDR3: CASSLTGGFYEQYF

V: TRBV18
size: NA
J: TRBJ2-7
D: NA
DNA: TGTGCCAGCTCACCACAGGGTAGTGAGCAGTACTTC
CDR3: CASSPQGSEQYF

V: TRBV6-1
size: once
J: TRBJ2-7
D: TRBD2
DNA: TGTGCCAGCACCGACAATAGCGGGAGCAAGTACTTC
CDR3: CASTDNSGSKYF

V: TRBV28
size: many
J: TRBJ1-2
D: NA
DNA: TGTGCCAGCAGTCCAGACTCAGCTAACTATGGCTACACCTTC
CDR3: CASSPDSANYGYTF

V: TRBV5-1
size: few
J: TRBJ2-7
D: NA
DNA: TGCGCCAGCAGCTTGACAGGGATAAACGAGCAGTACTTC
CDR3: CASSLTGINEQYF

V: TRBV29-1
size: many
J: TRBJ2-5
D: NA
DNA: TGCAGCGTTGTGGGGACGGCTCTGGGAGAGACCCAGTACTTC
CDR3: CSVVGTALGETQYF

V: TRBV20-1
size: NA
J: TRBJ1-3
D: NA
DNA: TGCAGTGTGATGCGGGGCGACTCTGGAAACACCATATATTTT
CDR3: CSVMRGDSGNTIYF

V: TRBV29-1
size: many
J: TRBJ1-1
D: NA
DNA: TGCAGCGTTAGTAAAGGCACTGAAGCTTTCTTT
CDR3: CSVSKGTEAFF

V: TRBV20-1
size: NA
J: TRBJ1-6
D: NA
DNA: TGCAGTGCTGAAAGATTGGGATCTAATTCACCCCTCCACTTT
CDR3: CSAERLGSNSPLHF

V: TRBV27
size: many
J: TRBJ2-5
D: TRBD2
DNA: TGTGCCAGCAGTTCCAGGGAGGGGGAGACCCAGTACTTC
CDR3: CASSSREGETQYF

V: TRBV10-3
size: NA
J: TRBJ2-7
D: TRBD2
DNA: TGTGCCATCACGGCGGTTAGCGGGAGGTCTAGCCACGAGCAGTACTTC
CDR3: CAITAVSGRSSHEQYF

V: TRBV30
size: NA
J: TRBJ1-4
D: NA
DNA: TGTGCCTGGAGTGTACGAACAGGGCGGAATGAAAAACTGTTTTTT
CDR3: CAWSVRTGRNEKLFF

V: TRBV9
size: NA
J: TRBJ2-1
D: TRBD2
DNA: TGTGCCAGCAGCCCCTCTCCGGGACTAGCGAGGAATGAGCAGTTCTTC
CDR3: CASSPSPGLARNEQFF

V: TRBV6-1
size: once
J: TRBJ2-7
D: NA
DNA: TGTGCCAGCAGTGAAGACCCGACCTCCTCCTACGAGCAGTACTTC
CDR3: CASSEDPTSSYEQYF

V: TRBV13
size: NA
J: TRBJ1-1
D: NA
DNA: TGTGCCAGCAGCAGGGGGAGACCTCAGAACACTGAAGCTTTCTTT
CDR3: CASSRGRPQNTEAFF

V: TRBV3-1
size: NA
J: TRBJ1-1
D: NA
DNA: TGTGCCAGCAGTCGGACAGTGGTGAACACTGAAGCTTTCTTT
CDR3: CASSRTVVNTEAFF

V: TRBV2
size: many
J: TRBJ1-3
D: NA
DNA: TGTGCCAGCAACCCGCGAGCGGGGAACTCTGGAAACACCATATATTTT
CDR3: CASNPRAGNSGNTIYF

V: TRBV2
size: many
J: TRBJ1-1
D: NA
DNA: TGTGCCAGCAGGGCCCTTTTCGGCACTGAAGCTTTCTTT
CDR3: CASRALFGTEAFF

V: TRBV6-1
size: once
J: TRBJ2-5
D: NA
DNA: TGTACCAGCACGAGTCGGGAGCACCAAGAGACCCAGTACTTC
CDR3: CTSTSREHQETQYF

V: TRBV28
size: many
J: TRBJ2-2
D: NA
DNA: TGTGCCGGGCAGAGCTTGGCCGGGGAGCTGTTTTTT
CDR3: CAGQSLAGELFF

V: TRBV6-1
size: NA
J: TRBJ1-2
D: TRBD1
DNA: TGTGCCAGCAGTGAAGGGACAGGGGGCCGCTATGGCTACACCTTC
CDR3: CASSEGTGGRYGYTF

V: TRBV11-2
size: many
J: TRBJ1-6
D: NA
DNA: TGTGCCAGCAGCCCTGGGGGTGTTCGATCACCCCTCCACTTT
CDR3: CASSPGGVRSPLHF

V: TRBV5-1
size: many
J: TRBJ1-2
D: TRBD1
DNA: TGCGCCAGCAGCTTGGGGGACAGGCTGTCCGGCTACACCTTC
CDR3: CASSLGDRLSGYTF

V: TRBV20-1
size: NA
J: TRBJ1-2
D: TRBD1
DNA: TGCAGTGCAGCCGGGACAGGGGACGTGGGCTATGGCTACACCTTC
CDR3: CSAAGTGDVGYGYTF

V: TRBV6-1
size: few
J: TRBJ2-2
D: TRBD2
DNA: TGTGCCAGCGGTAGCGGGGGGAACACCGGGGAGCTGTTTTTT
CDR3: CASGSGGNTGELFF

V: TRBV2
size: many
J: TRBJ1-3
D: NA
DNA: TGTGCCAGCAGGCCGACGGTGAGCTCTGGAAACACCATATATTTT
CDR3: CASRPTVSSGNTIYF

V: TRBV7-9
size: NA
J: TRBJ1-3
D: NA
DNA: TGTGCCAGCAGCTTAGCCGGCGGAATCAGCTCTGGAAACACCATATATTTT
CDR3: CASSLAGGISSGNTIYF

V: TRBV12-3/TRBV12-4
size: many
J: TRBJ2-7
D: TRBD1
DNA: TGTGCCAGCAGTTTAAGGGACAGTCCCTCCTACGAGCAGTACTTC
CDR3: CASSLRDSPSYEQYF

V: TRBV11-2
size: many
J: TRBJ1-4
D: NA
DNA: TGTGCCAGCAGCACATGGACACAGGGTGGCGAGCGAAAACTGTTTTTT
CDR3: CASSTWTQGGERKLFF

V: TRBV5-1
size: NA
J: TRBJ1-5
D: NA
DNA: TGCGCCAGCAGATATCCGGGGGACCGCAATCAGCCCCAGCATTTT
CDR3: CASRYPGDRNQPQHF

V: TRBV6-2/TRBV6-3
size: few
J: TRBJ2-7
D: TRBD1
DNA: TGTGCCAGCAGTTACTCCTGGGACAGTGGCTACGAGCAGTACTTC
CDR3: CASSYSWDSGYEQYF

V: TRBV5-1
size: few
J: TRBJ2-7
D: NA
DNA: TGCGCCAGCAGCTTGTCCCCGGCAGGGTACGAGCAGTACTTC
CDR3: CASSLSPAGYEQYF

V: TRBV11-3
size: NA
J: TRBJ2-3
D: TRBD2
DNA: TGTGCCAGCAGCCGTATAGCGGGAGGGCCCTCAGATACGCAGTATTTT
CDR3: CASSRIAGGPSDTQYF

V: TRBV20-1
size: NA
J: TRBJ1-4
D: NA
DNA: TGCAGTGCCTTATTGCCCCCGGGGAACGAAAAACTGTTTTTT
CDR3: CSALLPPGNEKLFF

V: TRBV6-5
size: once
J: TRBJ1-1
D: NA
DNA: TGTGCCAGCAGTTTCGAGGGAGAGAACACTGAAGCTTTCTTT
CDR3: CASSFEGENTEAFF

V: TRBV7-2
size: NA
J: TRBJ2-4
D: NA
DNA: TGTGCCAGCAGCCGCGCGGGTTCGGGGGACATTCAGTACTTC
CDR3: CASSRAGSGDIQYF

V: TRBV6-1
size: NA
J: TRBJ2-7
D: NA
DNA: TGTGCCAGCAGCCATGAGGGCGCCTACGAGCAGTACTTC
CDR3: CASSHEGAYEQYF

V: TRBV11-3
size: NA
J: TRBJ2-7
D: NA
DNA: TGTGCCACCAACCAGGGGACCGGGACCCCTTTGAGCGAGCAGTACTTC
CDR3: CATNQGTGTPLSEQYF

V: TRBV28
size: many
J: TRBJ1-5
D: NA
DNA: TGTGCCAGCAGTTTTCTCGCGGCAAGTCCCAATCAGCCCCAGCATTTT
CDR3: CASSFLAASPNQPQHF

V: TRBV19
size: NA
J: TRBJ1-1
D: TRBD1
DNA: TGTGCCAGTAGTAATACAGGGGTGAGCACTGAAGCTTTCTTT
CDR3: CASSNTGVSTEAFF

V: TRBV11-1
size: many
J: TRBJ2-7
D: NA
DNA: TGTGCCAGCAGCTTAGACTATGCCTCCTCCGAGCAGTACTTC
CDR3: CASSLDYASSEQYF

V: TRBV30
size: NA
J: TRBJ1-5
D: TRBD1
DNA: TGTGCCTGGAGTGATCAGACAGGGGTTATCAATCAGCCCCAGCATTTT
CDR3: CAWSDQTGVINQPQHF

V: TRBV12-3/TRBV12-4
size: many
J: TRBJ2-5
D: TRBD2
DNA: TGTGCCAGCAGTTTCGGGGGGGGGACCCAGTACTTC
CDR3: CASSFGGGTQYF

V: TRBV6-1
size: many
J: TRBJ1-4
D: NA
DNA: TGTGCCAGCAGACGGACACAGGGAGGGGTCGAAAAACTGTTTTTT
CDR3: CASRRTQGGVEKLFF

V: TRBV28
size: many
J: TRBJ2-4
D: TRBD2
DNA: TGTGCCAGCTCCCCCGGGGGGGTCGTTAACATTCAGTACTTC
CDR3: CASSPGGVVNIQYF

V: TRBV12-3/TRBV12-4
size: many
J: TRBJ1-5
D: NA
DNA: TGTGCCAGCAGCCTTACAGATAATCAGCCCCAGCATTTT
CDR3: CASSLTDNQPQHF